This TCR beta chain was profiled in a study of CD8 T cells in Susac syndrome. After removal of 1 base from V and 7 bases from J, the junction contained 3 bases not matched to a gene. This CDR3 contains 13 residues. The germline gives CDR1 SGHDT, CDR2 YYEEEE. CD8+ and CD4+ T cells circulating in blood were sequenced for TCR beta. Both CD4+ and CD8+ T cells were negatively isolated, and TEMRA cells underwent FACS enrichment. A quantity of about 0.5 to 1 ug RNA underwent reverse transcription using random hexamers. With immunoSEQ multiplex PCR, TCR beta CDR3 was amplified across 54 Vbeta and 13 Jbeta. TCRdb itself ran the immunoSEQ multiplex PCR reads through MiXCR, one entry per CDR3 protein. The sample lists 78,000 or so distinct CDR3 sequences; just under 95% were seen once.

The sequence was obtained from a human donor with multiple sclerosis. The V gene is TRBV5-6, the J gene TRBJ2-7, with 9 bases that match TRBD1. Input material: CD8+ T cells from PBMCs. CDR3 sequence: CASSLTGGREQYF. The CDR3 DNA is TGTGCCAGCAGCTTGACAGGGGGCCGGGAGCAGTACTTC.